This T cell receptor (beta chain) was sequenced during a study of blood T cell repertoires in COVID-19. Study-level background: Samples came from the United States, Italy and Spain, spanning acute and convalescent COVID-19.

V lost 6 bases and J 3 bases, leaving 9 bases between the germline ends. Germline lookup yields CDR1 ENHRY and CDR2 SYGVKD. The CDR3 has 12 residues. Across under 25 US areas, participants ranged in age from roughly 18 to 95 years. Assignments of participants to cohorts depended upon their own reported clinical history. Study processing details: Nucleated cell number was recorded as an estimate derived from reference gene primer amplification. The table came from immunoSEQ multiplex PCR; TCRdb's copy has only in-frame clones and leaves some out. For V, J and clone size, that table is used; D and trimming come from the DNA. Of roughly 240,000 clones listed, 86% are singletons.

The receptor's source is a woman aged 45-65 years who had recovered from COVID-19. The sample taken for sequencing was PBMCs or T cells enriched from blood (not recorded which). This chain joins TRBV10-3 and TRBJ2-7; possibly TRBD1 for D (6 bases). This chain's CDR3 is CAISLDSYEQYF. The CDR3 bases are TGTGCCATCAGCTTGGACAGCTACGAGCAGTACTTC.